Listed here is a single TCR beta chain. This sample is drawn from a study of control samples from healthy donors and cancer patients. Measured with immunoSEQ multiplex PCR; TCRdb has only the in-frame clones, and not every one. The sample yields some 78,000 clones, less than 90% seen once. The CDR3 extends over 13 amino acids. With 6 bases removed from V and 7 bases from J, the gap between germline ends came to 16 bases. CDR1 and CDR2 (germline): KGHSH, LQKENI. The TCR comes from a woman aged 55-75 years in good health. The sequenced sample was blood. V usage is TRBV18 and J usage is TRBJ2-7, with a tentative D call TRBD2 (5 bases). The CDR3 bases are TGTGCCAGCTCCGACCTTCCCCGGGGAGAGCAGTACTTC. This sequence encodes CASSDLPRGEQYF.